The rows below give T cell receptor beta chains drawn from one sample of a study of T cell repertoires in cytomegalovirus infection. In TCRdb, the reads were re-called with MiXCR into one record per CDR3 protein. The data hold about 190,000 distinct CDR3 sequences, with about a tenth observed a single time. Sequenced: PBMCs. The receptors stem from a human donor in good health (CMV status not recorded). Some clones in this sample may be carry-over from other donors' samples. CDR3s include the opening cysteine and the closing phenylalanine or tryptophan. D genes are given only for firm matches. Size values are once, few and many counts, or a class for expanded clones, and some rows have none.

TRBD2	TRBV7-2	TRBJ2-4	many	CASSEGLVAKNIQYF	TGTGCCAGCAGCGAGGGACTAGTAGCCAAAAACATTCAGTACTTC
-	TRBV27	TRBJ1-6	many	CASSLRANNSPLHF	TGTGCCAGCAGTTTAAGGGCCAATAATTCACCCCTCCACTTT
TRBD1	TRBV20-1	TRBJ2-7	many	CSASTGGDYEQYF	TGCAGTGCTAGTACAGGGGGCGACTACGAGCAGTACTTC
-	TRBV28	TRBJ1-5	-	CASNPFISNQPQHF	TGTGCCAGCAACCCATTTATTAGCAATCAGCCCCAGCATTTT
-	TRBV6-2/TRBV6-3	TRBJ1-1	-	CASSIDPNTEAFF	TGTGCCAGCAGTATTGACCCGAACACTGAAGCTTTCTTT
TRBD1	TRBV4-3	TRBJ2-5	many	CASSQGTGIQETQYF	TGCGCCAGCAGCCAAGGGACAGGCATCCAAGAGACCCAGTACTTC
TRBD2	TRBV7-3	TRBJ2-3	-	CASSWGTSGRANADTQYF	TGTGCCAGCAGCTGGGGGACTAGCGGGAGGGCCAACGCAGATACGCAGTATTTT
-	TRBV6-6	TRBJ2-7	once	CASSYPSRASYSYEQYF	TGTGCCAGCAGTTACCCTTCCCGTGCAAGTTATTCCTACGAGCAGTACTTC
-	TRBV19	TRBJ2-3	many	CATVQGKSTDTQYF	TGTGCTACTGTCCAGGGAAAGAGCACAGATACGCAGTATTTT
TRBD2	TRBV7-8	TRBJ2-3	many	CASSVLAGETDTQYF	TGTGCCAGCAGCGTACTAGCGGGAGAAACAGATACGCAGTATTTT
TRBD2	TRBV5-1	TRBJ2-3	few	CASSRSGSGTDTQYF	TGCGCCAGCAGTAGAAGCGGGAGTGGTACAGATACGCAGTATTTT
-	TRBV19	TRBJ2-7	few	CASSISGGLATYEQYF	TGTGCCAGTAGTATCTCCGGGGGCTTAGCGACCTACGAGCAGTACTTC
-	TRBV7-2	TRBJ2-7	many	CASSSPEGGSYEQYF	TGTGCCAGCAGCTCCCCTGAGGGGGGCAGCTACGAGCAGTACTTC
-	TRBV7-6	TRBJ1-1	many	CASEGVGGTEAFF	TGTGCCAGCGAAGGGGTTGGTGGCACTGAAGCTTTCTTT
-	TRBV7-2	TRBJ1-4	many	CASSSWAGPTTEKLFF	TGTGCCAGCAGCTCGTGGGCGGGACCAACTACCGAAAAACTGTTTTTT
TRBD2	TRBV29-1	TRBJ2-5	-	CSVPGLAGALRETQYF	TGCAGCGTTCCGGGACTAGCGGGAGCCCTCCGGGAGACCCAGTACTTC
-	TRBV7-2	TRBJ1-3	many	CASSLGTQGRNTIYF	TGTGCCAGCAGCTTAGGCACACAGGGAAGAAACACCATATATTTT
-	TRBV5-6	TRBJ2-2	few	CASRQWGGELFF	TGTGCCAGCAGGCAGTGGGGCGGGGAGCTGTTTTTT
-	TRBV4-1	TRBJ2-1	many	CASSQEASYNEQFF	TGCGCCAGCAGCCAAGAGGCCTCCTACAATGAGCAGTTCTTC
-	TRBV5-1	TRBJ2-1	-	CASSWELAEQFF	TGCGCCAGCAGCTGGGAACTAGCCGAGCAGTTCTTC
-	TRBV7-2	TRBJ1-5	many	CASSFGPNQPQHF	TGTGCCAGCAGCTTCGGCCCCAATCAGCCCCAGCATTTT
-	TRBV12-3/TRBV12-4	TRBJ2-1	-	CASSFTPEQFF	TGTGCCAGCAGTTTTACCCCTGAGCAGTTCTTC
TRBD1	TRBV28	TRBJ1-6	many	CASSAFDRGRSPLHF	TGTGCCAGCAGTGCCTTCGACAGGGGGCGTTCACCCCTCCACTTT
-	TRBV20-1	TRBJ2-7	many	CSASPLTGSFSYEQYF	TGCAGTGCTAGTCCCCTGACAGGTTCCTTCTCCTACGAGCAGTACTTC